These 18 T cell receptor beta chains originate from one sample sequenced in a study of blood T cell repertoires in COVID-19. The assay was immunoSEQ multiplex PCR, and TCRdb's table has in-frame clones only and misses some. The repertoire holds about 120,000 clones, with 82% as singletons. Sequencing input: peripheral blood. These receptors were obtained from a woman in her seventies with acute or convalescent COVID-19.

This rearrangement joins TRBV7-2 to TRBJ1-2, with a weak D call TRBD1 (6 bases). V lost 5 bases and J 5 bases, leaving 24 bases between the germline ends. The CDR3 spans 17 residues. Germline CDR1 is SGHTA and CDR2 is FQGNSA. This CDR3 is CASSPESTGGGGYGYTF. CDR3 coding DNA: TGTGCCAGCAGCCCAGAATCAACCGGAGGGGGAGGGTATGGCTACACCTTC.

The rearrangement joins TRBV10-3 to TRBJ2-7; 8 positions match TRBD1. Unmatched junction bases numbered 5, after V lost 4 bases and J lost 6 bases. Germline V CDR1 and CDR2: ENHRY, SYGVKD. This CDR3 has 13 residues. The DNA of the CDR3 is TGTGCCATCAGTGGGGGACAGGCAACCGAGCAGTACGTC. It encodes CAISGGQATEQYV.

The genes are TRBV18 and TRBJ2-5, with 10 nucleotides matching TRBD2. With V trimmed by 6 bases and J by 3 bases, 7 bases remained unmatched. CDR3 length: 15 residues. Germline V gene sequence: CDR1 KGHSH, CDR2 LQKENI. For the CDR3, the DNA is TGTGCCAGCTCCCCAATTAGCGGGGGGAAAGAGACCCAGTACTTC. The encoded protein is CASSPISGGKETQYF.

The rearrangement joins TRBV9 to TRBJ2-2, with 11 nucleotides matching TRBD2. Germline V gene sequence: CDR1 SGDLS, CDR2 YYNGEE. The CDR3 extends over 17 amino acids. V was pared by 3 bases and J by 4 bases, with 8 bases of the junction left unmatched. The CDR3 DNA reads TGTGCCAGCAGCGCCGGACCCGGGACTAGCGGCACCGGGGAGCTGTTTTTT. This translates into CASSAGPGTSGTGELFF.

This sequence joins TRBV6-5 and TRBJ1-5; 8 nucleotides agree with TRBD1. The CDR3 has 16 amino acids. V gave up 0 bases and J gave up 7 bases; unmatched junction bases: 8. CDR1 is MNHEY and CDR2 is SVGAGI in the germline V gene. The CDR3 here is CASSYSIPGGTQPQHF. The DNA of the CDR3 is TGTGCCAGCAGTTACTCGATCCCAGGGGGCACACAGCCCCAGCATTTT.

The chain couples TRBV15 to TRBJ2-1; 7 nucleotides match TRBD1. Trimming cost V 5 bases and J 9 bases; bases outside gene matches: 4. The CDR3 is 12 amino acids. CDR1 is LNHNV, CDR2 YYDKDF, per germline (reference sequence). The CDR3 DNA follows: TGTGCCACCAGCGACAGGGTTGGTGAGCAGTTCTTC. Protein product: CATSDRVGEQFF.

The rearrangement joins TRBV7-2 to TRBJ2-4, with D perhaps TRBD2 (5 bases). Trimming pared 2 bases from V and 4 bases from J, leaving 15 bases between. The length of the CDR3 is 16 residues. CDR1 and CDR2 (germline): SGHTA, FQGNSA. CDR3 DNA sequence: TGTGCCAGCAGCTTATCATACGGGGTGGGGAAAAACATTCAGTACTTC. Its protein product is CASSLSYGVGKNIQYF. Full variable domain (rest looked up from reference TRBV7-2 and TRBJ2-4): GAGVSQSPSNKVTEKGKDVELRCDPISGHTALYWYRQSLGQGLEFLIYFQGNSAPDKSGLPSDRFSAERTGGSVSTLTIQRTQQEDSAVYLCASSLSYGVGKNIQYFGAGTRLSVL.

This chain connects TRBV19 to TRBJ1-2; D not certain. Trimming took off 3 bases at V and 3 bases at J, with 14 bases between the two ends. The CDR3 runs 15 residues. The germline gives CDR1 LNHDA, CDR2 SQIVND (reference sequence). The CDR3 DNA reads TGTGCCAGTAGTATGTCCGTCAGGAACTACTATGGCTACACCTTC. This translates into CASSMSVRNYYGYTF.

This chain connects TRBV24-1 to TRBJ2-5; D might be TRBD2 (5 bases). The germline gives CDR1 KGHDR, CDR2 SFDVKD. V was cut by 3 bases and J by 1 base, with 14 bases left in between. This CDR3 has 16 residues. CDR3 in DNA: TGTGCCACCAGTGATCCCGCCCCAGCGGCCCAAGAGACCCAGTACTTC. Translation gives CATSDPAPAAQETQYF.

The V gene is TRBV11-2, the J gene TRBJ2-3, with 8 bases that match TRBD2. With V trimmed by 1 base and J by 3 bases, 0 bases remained unmatched. Germline V CDR1 and CDR2: SGHAT, FQNNGV. The CDR3 is 14 residues long. DNA for the CDR3: TGTGCCAGCAGCTTAGCGGGGGGGACAGATACGCAGTATTTT. It translates to CASSLAGGTDTQYF.

This clone showed up just a few times. V gene TRBV7-2 combines with J gene TRBJ1-2; D is perhaps TRBD1 (6 bases). Germline values: CDR1 SGHTA, CDR2 FQGNSA. The CDR3 is made up of 14 amino acids. V lost 2 bases to trimming and J lost 3 bases, with 10 bases between them. CDR3 bases: TGTGCCAGCAGCTTAAACAGGGTTGACTATGGCTACACCTTC. Translating gives CASSLNRVDYGYTF.

This chain connects TRBV6-6 to TRBJ1-1; no definite D call. The CDR3 is made up of 13 amino acids. Germline loops: CDR1 MNHNY, CDR2 SVGAGI (reference sequence). V was cut by 6 bases and J by 4 bases, with 12 bases left in between. CDR3 loop: CASRSLTGTEAFF. The CDR3 DNA reads as TGTGCCAGCAGATCCCTTACTGGCACTGAAGCTTTCTTT.

This chain links TRBV5-6 with TRBJ2-3, with 11 bases matching TRBD2. Germline loops: CDR1 SGHDT, CDR2 YYEEEE. J was trimmed by 5 bases and V by 1 base; bases with no gene match: 6. The CDR3 totals 16 residues. CDR3 sequence (DNA): TGTGCCAGCAGCTTGACTAGCGGGGGTGGAAAAGATACGCAGTATTTT. Amino acid sequence: CASSLTSGGGKDTQYF. Together with reference TRBV5-6 and TRBJ2-3, the CDR3 gives the full variable domain: DAGVTQSPTHLIKTRGQQVTLRCSPKSGHDTVSWYQQALGQGPQFIFQYYEEEERQRGNFPDRFSGHQFPNYSSELNVNALLLGDSALYLCASSLTSGGGKDTQYFGPGTRLTVL.

V usage is TRBV14 and J usage is TRBJ2-5; 9 nucleotides align to TRBD1. The CDR3 loop spans 16 amino acids. Trimming removed 4 bases from V and 5 bases from J; junction bases left unmatched: 11. CDR1 SGHDN and CDR2 FVKESK come from the germline V gene. The CDR3 DNA reads TGTGCCAGCAGCCTGCCCGGGGACAGGGCTTCGGAGACCCAGTACTTC. Protein sequence: CASSLPGDRASETQYF.

The chain employs TRBV30 and TRBJ1-2; no clear D. Between the trimmed V and J ends, which lost 0 bases and 7 bases, there was a span of 12 bases. This CDR3 region has 13 residues. In germline, CDR1 is GTSNPN, CDR2 SVGIG (reference sequence). CDR3 nucleotide sequence: TGTGCCTGGAGTGTATTCGGGAGTTCTGGCTACACCTTC. This translates into CAWSVFGSSGYTF. The variable domain in full, completed from reference TRBV30 and TRBJ1-2, reads SQTIHQWPATLVQPVGSPLSLECTVEGTSNPNLYWYRQAAGRGLQLLFYSVGIGQISSEVPQNLSASRPQDRQFILSSKKLLLSDSGFYLCAWSVFGSSGYTFGSGTRLTVV.

The CDR3 DNA reads as TGTGCCAGCAGCGACAGGGCCGGAAACACCATATATTTT. Translated, it gives CASSDRAGNTIYF. The chain carries TRBV6-6 and TRBJ1-3; 7 bases align to TRBD1. Germline CDR1 reads MNHNY; CDR2 reads SVGAGI (reference sequence). This CDR3 region has 13 residues. The V gene end was trimmed by 6 bases and the J gene end by 4 bases; junction bases not matched to a gene: 3.

The chain uses TRBV6-6 and TRBJ2-7; possible D gene TRBD2, 8 bases. V lost 6 bases and J lost 3, with 18 bases in between. The germline V gene has CDR1 MNHNY and CDR2 SVGAGI (reference sequence). CDR3 length: 15 residues. CDR3 amino acids: CASRTGGTAVYEQYF. The CDR3 DNA reads as TGTGCCAGCAGAACGGGGGGGACAGCAGTCTACGAGCAGTACTTC.

V and J are TRBV3-1 (or the pseudogene TRBV3-2) and TRBJ1-2, with D possibly being TRBD1 (5 bases). Germline CDR1 reads LGHDT; CDR2 reads YNNKEL (reference sequence). This CDR3 contains 16 residues. V was cut by 1 base and J by 3 bases, with 15 bases left in between. DNA for the CDR3: TGTGCCAGCAGCCAAGCTCCAGGGAGGGGCGACTATGGCTACACCTTC. It yields the protein CASSQAPGRGDYGYTF.